Listed below are T cell receptor beta chains from one sample, sequenced in a study of cytomegalovirus exposure and HLA in healthy donors. Method: immunoSEQ multiplex PCR; TCRdb's copy keeps in-frame clones and lacks some. The sample includes about 110,000 clones, 75% of them seen just once. Sequences were obtained from PBMCs. These receptors came from a middle-aged man in good health and CMV-seronegative. CDR3s leave out the opening cysteine and the closing phenylalanine or tryptophan. The order of the fields is V gene, J gene, D gene, CDR3 protein. The D gene is left open where the match is weak.

v_gene: TRBV28; j_gene: TRBJ1-5; d_gene: NA; CDR3aa: ASSLEQANQPQH
v_gene: TRBV15; j_gene: TRBJ2-3; d_gene: NA; CDR3aa: ATSFGQGGSTDTQY
v_gene: TRBV10-3; j_gene: TRBJ2-1; d_gene: TRBD2; CDR3aa: AISDTVAGGHNEQF
v_gene: TRBV6-5; j_gene: TRBJ2-7; d_gene: NA; CDR3aa: ASSYSNVFLGEQY
v_gene: TRBV11-2; j_gene: TRBJ1-2; d_gene: NA; CDR3aa: ASSQSYGDYGYT
v_gene: TRBV7-9; j_gene: TRBJ2-7; d_gene: NA; CDR3aa: ASSRVSVRQY
v_gene: TRBV6-5; j_gene: TRBJ2-2; d_gene: NA; CDR3aa: ASSYSGIGGTGELF
v_gene: TRBV10-3; j_gene: TRBJ1-5; d_gene: TRBD1; CDR3aa: AISESGGTGVQPQH
v_gene: TRBV7-9; j_gene: TRBJ2-1; d_gene: NA; CDR3aa: ASSNTGRANNEQF
v_gene: TRBV6-4; j_gene: TRBJ2-1; d_gene: NA; CDR3aa: ASSQFGGTYNEQF
v_gene: TRBV13; j_gene: NA; d_gene: TRBD2; CDR3aa: ASSLSAGGSYEQY
v_gene: TRBV5-1; j_gene: TRBJ2-3; d_gene: TRBD1; CDR3aa: ASSLPTGVPTDTQY
v_gene: TRBV7-8; j_gene: TRBJ2-5; d_gene: TRBD2; CDR3aa: ASLPRGGETQY
v_gene: TRBV10-1; j_gene: TRBJ2-5; d_gene: NA; CDR3aa: ASSESYRPGVETQY
v_gene: TRBV27; j_gene: TRBJ2-3; d_gene: TRBD2; CDR3aa: ASSSPGGADTQY
v_gene: TRBV2; j_gene: TRBJ1-4; d_gene: TRBD1; CDR3aa: ASRWGTGPNEKLF
v_gene: TRBV29-1; j_gene: TRBJ1-1; d_gene: NA; CDR3aa: SVEGGGRDTEAF
v_gene: TRBV27; j_gene: TRBJ2-7; d_gene: NA; CDR3aa: ASSLGLGEQY